One sample yielded the 9 T cell receptor beta chains listed below, sequenced in a study of response to subunit inactivated influenza vaccine (dated by TCRdb to about 2018). The library was produced with RT-PCR. The run used an Illumina HiSeq 2500. The raw public reads went through TCRdb reprocessing: fastp at Q25, MiXCR clone calling, in-frame beta chains kept. Identical CDR3 protein sequences are pooled into one entry, listed with their most common genes and DNA. In this sample the table shows under 950,000 distinct CDR3 sequences, about 20% of which occur a single time. About a tenth of the sample belongs to the ten largest clones. The sample here was PBMCs from blood, taken more than 4 days after vaccination. These receptors were obtained from a man aged 45-65 years who received an inactivated influenza vaccine. Donor details come from another sample of the same person, matched by shared clones.

V usage is TRBV9 and J usage is TRBJ2-3, with TRBD2 matching over 14 bases. The CDR3 is 18 amino acids. V shed 4 bases, J shed 0 bases, and the junction held 7 bases outside the gene matches. The germline V gene encodes CDR1 SGDLS and CDR2 YYNGEE. The CDR3: CASSTGLAGALSTDTQYF. Written as DNA, the CDR3 is TGTGCCAGCAGCACGGGACTAGCGGGGGCTCTTAGCACAGATACGCAGTATTTT.

A few counts support this clonotype. The chain combines TRBV27 with TRBJ1-5, with D perhaps matching TRBD1 (5 bases). The length of the CDR3 is 13 residues. The germline gives CDR1 MNHEY, CDR2 SMNVEV (reference sequence). The V gene lost 6 bases and the J gene lost 5 bases, with 11 bases spanning the gap. The CDR3 reads CASSGRADQPQHF. In DNA, the CDR3 is TGTGCCAGCAGCGGCAGGGCCGATCAGCCCCAGCATTTT.

This clonotype came up a few times. The chain couples TRBV20-1 to TRBJ1-6, with D possibly being TRBD1 (6 bases). Germline V gene sequence: CDR1 DFQATT, CDR2 SNEGSKA (reference sequence). The CDR3 length is 15 residues. The V end lost 6 bases, the J end lost 8 bases, and 20 bases lay between the germline ends. The CDR3 nucleotides read TGCAGTGCAACCAGCCGCAACAGGGTTTATTCACCCCTCCACTTT. Translated, it gives CSATSRNRVYSPLHF.

The chain couples TRBV20-1 to TRBJ1-3; weak D call: TRBD1 (6 bases). CDR3 length: 16 amino acids. Per the germline V gene, CDR1 is DFQATT and CDR2 is SNEGSKA (reference sequence). V lost 2 bases to trimming and J lost 0 bases, with 14 bases between them. Here the CDR3 DNA reads TGCAGTGCTAGATTCATACAGGGCACCTCTGGAAACACCATATATTTT. Residues: CSARFIQGTSGNTIYF.

This chain uses TRBV6-1 with TRBJ2-3; 11 nucleotides line up with TRBD2. CDR3 length: 16 amino acids. After removal of 6 bases from V and 4 bases from J, the junction contained 9 bases not matched to a gene. Germline CDR1 reads MNHNS; CDR2 reads SASEGT. As DNA, the CDR3 is TGTGCCAGCAGCCTAGCGGGGGGCTCCGCGTCAGATACGCAGTATTTT. Protein sequence: CASSLAGGSASDTQYF.

The chain carries TRBV13 and TRBJ2-5; tentatively, D is TRBD1 or TRBD2 (5 bases each). The CDR3 contains 13 residues. The V gene lost 5 bases and the J gene lost 3 bases, with 10 bases spanning the gap. Germline lookup yields CDR1 PRHDT and CDR2 FYEKMQ (reference sequence). CDR3 in DNA: TGTGCCAGCAGCCCTATGGGGGAAGAGACCCAGTACTTC. Translating it yields CASSPMGEETQYF.

This chain uses TRBV6-2 or TRBV6-3 with TRBJ2-4; TRBD2 aligns across 10 bases. The trim removed 0 bases at V and 7 bases at J, leaving 6 bases unmatched. Looked up from germline, CDR1 is MNHEY and CDR2 is SVGEGT. The CDR3 has 16 residues. The CDR3 here is CASSYSSSGRVNIQYF. CDR3 bases: TGTGCCAGCAGTTACTCGTCTAGCGGGAGAGTCAACATTCAGTACTTC.

This sequence joins TRBV30 and TRBJ2-5; D gene ambiguous. The CDR3 sequence is 14 residues long. Trimming pared 0 bases from V and 1 base from J, leaving 9 bases between. Germline assignment: CDR1 GTSNPN and CDR2 SVGIG (reference sequence). The CDR3 DNA reads TGTGCCTGGAGTGTACTGCCTAGCCAAGAGACCCAGTACTTC. This encodes CAWSVLPSQETQYF.

A few counts support this clonotype. This rearrangement joins TRBV20-1 to TRBJ2-2, with D tentatively TRBD2 (5 bases). Trimming cost V 5 bases and J 3 bases, with 10 bases left between them. The germline V gene has CDR1 DFQATT and CDR2 SNEGSKA (reference sequence). This CDR3 spans 13 amino acids. The CDR3 sequence is CSAQGRYTGELFF. CDR3 DNA sequence: TGCAGTGCTCAAGGGAGATACACCGGGGAGCTGTTTTTT.